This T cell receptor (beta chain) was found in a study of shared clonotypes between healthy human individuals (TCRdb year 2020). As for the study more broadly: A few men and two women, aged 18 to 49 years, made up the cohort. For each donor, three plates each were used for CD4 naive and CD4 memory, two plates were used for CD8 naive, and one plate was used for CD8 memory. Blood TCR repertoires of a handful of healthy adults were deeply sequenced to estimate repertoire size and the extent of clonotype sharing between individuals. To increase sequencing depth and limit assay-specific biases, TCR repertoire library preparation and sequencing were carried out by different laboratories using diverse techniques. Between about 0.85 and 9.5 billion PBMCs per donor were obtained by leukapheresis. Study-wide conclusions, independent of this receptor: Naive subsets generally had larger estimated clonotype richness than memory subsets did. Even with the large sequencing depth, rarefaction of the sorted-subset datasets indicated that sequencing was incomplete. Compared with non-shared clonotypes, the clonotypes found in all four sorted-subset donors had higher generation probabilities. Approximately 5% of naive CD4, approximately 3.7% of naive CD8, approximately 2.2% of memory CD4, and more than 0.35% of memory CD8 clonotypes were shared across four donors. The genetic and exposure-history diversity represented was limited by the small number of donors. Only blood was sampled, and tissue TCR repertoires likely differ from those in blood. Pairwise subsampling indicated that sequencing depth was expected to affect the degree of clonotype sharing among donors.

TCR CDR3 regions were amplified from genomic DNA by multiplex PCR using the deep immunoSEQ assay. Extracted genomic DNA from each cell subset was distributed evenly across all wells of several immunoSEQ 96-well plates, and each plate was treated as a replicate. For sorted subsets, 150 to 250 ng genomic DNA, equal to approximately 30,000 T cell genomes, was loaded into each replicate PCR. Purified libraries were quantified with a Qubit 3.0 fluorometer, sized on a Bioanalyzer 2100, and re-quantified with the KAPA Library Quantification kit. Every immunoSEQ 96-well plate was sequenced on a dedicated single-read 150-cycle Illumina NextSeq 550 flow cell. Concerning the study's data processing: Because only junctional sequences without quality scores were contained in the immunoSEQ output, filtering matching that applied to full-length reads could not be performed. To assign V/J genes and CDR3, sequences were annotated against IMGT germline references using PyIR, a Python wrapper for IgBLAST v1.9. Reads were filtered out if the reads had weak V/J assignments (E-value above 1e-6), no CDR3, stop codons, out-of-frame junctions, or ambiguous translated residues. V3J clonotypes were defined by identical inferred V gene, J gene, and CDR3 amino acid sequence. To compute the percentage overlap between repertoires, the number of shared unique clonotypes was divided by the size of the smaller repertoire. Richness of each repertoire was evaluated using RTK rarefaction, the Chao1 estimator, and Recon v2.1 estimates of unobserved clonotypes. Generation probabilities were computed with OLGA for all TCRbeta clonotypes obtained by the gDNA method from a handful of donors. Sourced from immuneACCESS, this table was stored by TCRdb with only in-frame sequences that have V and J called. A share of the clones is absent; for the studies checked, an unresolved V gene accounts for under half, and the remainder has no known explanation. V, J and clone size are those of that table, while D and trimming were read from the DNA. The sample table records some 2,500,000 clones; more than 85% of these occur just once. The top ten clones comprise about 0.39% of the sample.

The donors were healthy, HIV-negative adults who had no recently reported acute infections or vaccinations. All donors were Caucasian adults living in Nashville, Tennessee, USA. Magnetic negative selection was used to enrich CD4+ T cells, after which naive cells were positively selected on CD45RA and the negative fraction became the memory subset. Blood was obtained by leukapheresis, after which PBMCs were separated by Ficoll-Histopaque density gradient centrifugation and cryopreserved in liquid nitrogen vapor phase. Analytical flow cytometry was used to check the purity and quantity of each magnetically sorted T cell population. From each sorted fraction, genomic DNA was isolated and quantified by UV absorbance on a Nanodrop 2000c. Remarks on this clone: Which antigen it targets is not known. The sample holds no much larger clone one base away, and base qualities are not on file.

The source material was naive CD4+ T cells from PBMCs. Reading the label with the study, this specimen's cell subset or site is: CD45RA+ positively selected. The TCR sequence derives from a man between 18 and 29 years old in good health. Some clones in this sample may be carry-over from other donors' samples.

This receptor carries the CDR3 CASNAGAYNEQFF. In nucleotide form, the sequence is TGTGCCAGCAACGCCGGGGCCTACAATGAGCAGTTCTTC. Recombination joined TRBV11-2 with TRBJ2-1, with TRBD2 perhaps the D gene, on 5 matching bases. Per the germline V gene, SGHAT is the CDR1 and FQNNGV is the CDR2. Deletion took 7 bases off V and 2 bases off J, with a span of 9 bases between the germline ends. The CDR3 goes from the cysteine to the phenylalanine over 13 residues. Here the CDR3 DNA is all that survives: 39 bases in frame from base 1.